This is a list of T cell receptor beta chains from one sample in a study of Ad26.COV2.S vaccination and SARS-CoV-2 variants. Sequencing was performed with immunoSEQ multiplex PCR; in TCRdb, only in-frame clones are kept and a portion is missing. This table holds 440,000 or so clones, around 90% found once. Sequencing was performed on peripheral blood, taken in a trial of Ad26.COV2.S vaccine versus placebo. These receptors were taken from a person aged 18-60 years who received the Ad26.COV2.S COVID-19 vaccine or a placebo. Both conserved end residues are trimmed from each CDR3.

TRBJ2-5 | TRBV19 | ASSVSGETQY
TRBJ2-7 | TRBV11-2 | ASRPGWEGEQY
TRBJ2-7 | TRBV19 | ASSMLAGGSYEQY
TRBJ1-1 | TRBV5-6 | ASSLSDATEAF
TRBJ2-7 | TRBV5-5 | ASHGLSYEQY
TRBJ1-1 | TRBV13 | ASSFNTEAF
TRBJ2-6 | TRBV10-3 | AITGLMSSGANVLT
TRBJ2-3 | TRBV6-5 | ASSNPRRGTDTQY
TRBJ2-7 | TRBV7-9 | ASSSDRKAHDEQY
TRBJ2-4 | TRBV28 | ASSLGTALAKNIQY
TRBJ2-7 | TRBV11-2 | ASSNLAAGLSYEQY
TRBJ2-2 | TRBV4-2 | ASSQGELF
TRBJ2-5 | TRBV18 | ASSPSSETQY
TRBJ2-4 | TRBV7-3 | ASSSGPQNIQY
TRBJ2-3 | TRBV5-1 | ASSLDRFTDTQY
TRBJ1-5 | TRBV27 | ASSLSPDQPQH
TRBJ1-1 | TRBV2 | ASSEGTVAF
TRBJ2-5 | TRBV5-6 | ASSNPRDSQETQY
TRBJ1-2 | TRBV6-2/TRBV6-3 | ASSYSALTTSYGYT
TRBJ2-3 | TRBV18 | ASSPDGSTDTQY
TRBJ1-4 | TRBV27 | ASMARGGEKLF
TRBJ1-2 | TRBV18 | ASSPREGPNYGYT
TRBJ2-1 | TRBV21-1 | ASEHVPF